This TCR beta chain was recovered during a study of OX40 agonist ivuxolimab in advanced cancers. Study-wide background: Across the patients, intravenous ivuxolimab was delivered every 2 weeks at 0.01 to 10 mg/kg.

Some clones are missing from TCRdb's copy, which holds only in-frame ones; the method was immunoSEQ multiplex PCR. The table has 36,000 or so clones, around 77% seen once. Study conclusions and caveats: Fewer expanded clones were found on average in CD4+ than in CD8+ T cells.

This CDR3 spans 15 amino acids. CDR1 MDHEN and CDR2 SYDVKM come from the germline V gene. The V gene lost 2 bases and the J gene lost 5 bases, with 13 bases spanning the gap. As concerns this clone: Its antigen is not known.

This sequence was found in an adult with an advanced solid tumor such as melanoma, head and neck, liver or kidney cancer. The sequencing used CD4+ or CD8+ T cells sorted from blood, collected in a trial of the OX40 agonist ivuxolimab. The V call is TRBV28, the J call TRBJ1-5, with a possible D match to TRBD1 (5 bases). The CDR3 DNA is TGTGCCAGCAGTTTAGAAGGAGGGGTGGATCAGCCCCAGCATTTT. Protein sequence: CASSLEGGVDQPQHF.